This T cell receptor (beta chain) comes out of a study of CXCR3-negative and CXCR3-positive naive CD8 T cells (dated by TCRdb to between 2017 and 2020). Regarding the study in general: In total, around 140 million TRB reads were obtained, corresponding to roughly 1.5 +/- 0.3 million reads per library. Diversity and physicochemical repertoire analyses covered about a dozen donors pooled from two independent experiments. Naive subsets from five or six donors and memory cells from 3 donors were included in the TRBV-TRBJ cluster analysis. Broader findings and caveats from the paper: Freshly isolated PBMCs were used for most assays because CXCR3 expression went down partially after cryopreservation. Similar TRBV-TRBJ usage was shown by naive CXCR3-negative and CXCR3-positive cells from the same donor, whereas distinct patterns were shown by memory cells. Repertoire diversity was comparably high in both naive subsets but much lower in memory CD8+ T cells. Because surface CD5, which is linked to self-reactivity in mice, was comparable between the naive subsets, TCR interaction strength was also inferred from TRB CDR3 physicochemical properties. TRB CDR3s from CXCR3-positive naive cells showed higher hydrophobicity (lower Kidera factor 4), lower energy, and higher strength and volume indices than CXCR3-negative naive cells.

Instrument on record: NextSeq 550. The Human TCR Profiling Kit (MiLaboratory) was used to prepare UMI-labeled 5' RACE TRB cDNA libraries. cDNA synthesis used the entire amount of extracted RNA, and PCR amplification then used the entire amount of cDNA produced. Libraries were prepared in parallel with an identical number of PCR cycles. Per the authors' processing: With a requirement of at least two reads per UMI, MIGEC and MiXCR extracted about 50,000 +/- 10,000 unique UMI-labeled TRB cDNA molecules per library. Each library averaged about 40,000 +/- 10,000 functional in-frame TRB CDR3 nucleotide clonotypes without stop codons. Diversity metrics, including normalized Shannon-Wiener and Chao1, were computed in VDJtools after downsampling to 5000 UMI-labeled TRB molecules per sample. Clonotype-size-weighted physicochemical properties of the central five CDR3 residues (interaction energy, strength, volume and Kidera factor 4) were computed in VDJtools. After the reads were reprocessed by TCRdb, one entry was made per CDR3 protein sequence, with no DNA. TCRdb, not the original authors, processed these V and J calls. The sample's table lists a count of 35,000 to 45,000 distinct CDR3 sequences. The ten most abundant clones make up 1.5% to 2% of the sample.

For every CD8+ T cell subset, 300,000 cells were flow-sorted straight into RLT lysis buffer, and each subset was sorted in triplicate. To keep memory contaminants out, a stringent definition of naive CD8+ T cells was applied: CD45RO-CCR7+CD27+CD95-. Peripheral blood mononuclear cells were isolated from buffy coats by standard density gradient centrifugation. Naive CXCR3-negative and CXCR3-positive CD8+ T cells were flow-sorted using a FACSAria III. Total RNA was extracted from sorted cells with an RNeasy Mini Kit. The CDR3 starts with the cysteine, ends with the phenylalanine, and has 15 residues. Only the protein is available. Details on this clonotype: The antigen it binds to is not known.

What was sequenced was naive CXCR3- CD8+ T cells from blood. The sample's cell subset or site label, in plain terms: CD45RO-CCR7+CD27+CD95- naive CD8+ T cells lacking CXCR3 (TNR3-). This sequence uses TRBV21-1 and TRBJ2-5; TCRdb calls TRBD1, which cannot be checked without DNA. TRBV21-1 is given as a pseudogene. This TCR was recovered from a human donor in good health. Some clones in this sample may be carry-over from other donors' samples. The CDR3 reads CASRKGTGNQETQYF.